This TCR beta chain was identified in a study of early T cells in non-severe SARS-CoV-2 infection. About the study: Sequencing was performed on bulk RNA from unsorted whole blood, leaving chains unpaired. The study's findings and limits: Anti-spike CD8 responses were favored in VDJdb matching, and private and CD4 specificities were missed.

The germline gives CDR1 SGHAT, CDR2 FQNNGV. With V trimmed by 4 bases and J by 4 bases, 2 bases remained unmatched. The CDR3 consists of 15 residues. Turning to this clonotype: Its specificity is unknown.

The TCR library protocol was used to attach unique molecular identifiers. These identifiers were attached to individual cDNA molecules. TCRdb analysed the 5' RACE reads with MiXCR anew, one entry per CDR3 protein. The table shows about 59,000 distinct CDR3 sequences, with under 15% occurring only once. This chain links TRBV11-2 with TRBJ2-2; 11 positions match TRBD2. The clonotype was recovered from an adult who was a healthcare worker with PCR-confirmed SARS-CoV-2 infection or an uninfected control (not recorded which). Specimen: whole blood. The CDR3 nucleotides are TGTGCCAGCAGCTCCACTAGCGGGGGCACCGGGGAGCTGTTTTTT. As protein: CASSSTSGGTGELFF.